This T cell receptor beta chain appears in the sequencing data of a study of blood T cell repertoires in COVID-19. Original methodology: By means of reference gene primer amplification, nucleated cell counts were estimated. Sequencing used immunoSEQ multiplex PCR; TCRdb keeps in-frame clones, though not all of them. D and trimming were read from the DNA, whereas the V and J calls and clone size are those reported in that table. The sample lists about 35,000 clones; 75% to 85% were seen once. This clone has just one count. Trimming took 5 bases from V and 8 from J; bases not matched to a gene: 6. This CDR3 has 12 residues. Germline V lookup: CDR1 SQVTM, CDR2 ANQGSEA.

The sequenced sample consisted of peripheral blood. The chain uses TRBV29-1 and TRBJ2-1; 7 bases are shared with TRBD1. The clonotype was recovered from a human donor in a cohort sampled during active or convalescent COVID-19. The donor label of this sample is uncertain. The CDR3 nucleotides read TGCAGCGTTACCGGACAGGCCGATGAGCAGTTCTTC. Protein: CSVTGQADEQFF.